This TCR beta chain derives from a study of immune characteristics of hereditary and idiopathic chronic pancreatitis. Background on the whole study: The study examined local immune cells and TCRbeta repertoires in the pancreas in hereditary and idiopathic chronic pancreatitis, using control pancreases from organ donors for comparison. The gDNA-based approach was chosen because it involved minimal in vitro experimental manipulation of pancreas-infiltrating T cells. TCRbeta sequencing covered a few control pancreases, under ten hereditary chronic pancreatitis pancreases and about six idiopathic chronic pancreatitis pancreases. Broad study findings and their caveats: Because patient tissue could be obtained only at the time of TPIAT, differences in disease duration may have affected the immune findings. Among fewer than 15 chronic pancreatitis patients, a positive correlation was found between numbers of productive TCR rearrangements and disease severity scores. Chronic pancreatitis caused by alcohol use was not included in the study. Both chronic pancreatitis groups showed significantly increased TCRbeta repertoire diversity and reduced clonality versus controls. Hereditary and idiopathic chronic pancreatitis differed in Vbeta-Jbeta gene family usage, including TRBV10, TRBV19, TRBV23 and TRBV5.

By its share of the sample, this clone is large (0.1 to 1%). Its antigen is not yet known. Base qualities are missing; no much larger clone stands one base away. Chronic pancreatitis pancreas tissue was obtained from patients undergoing total pancreatectomy with islet autotransplantation (TPIAT). Included chronic pancreatitis patients had no known history of diabetes. For TCRbeta sequencing, genomic DNA was extracted directly from bulk pancreas tissue without sorting T cells. At two US centers, pancreas tissues from patients and organ donors were collected on a consecutive basis. Trimmed from V: 2 bases; trimmed from J: 2 bases; junction bases lacking a gene match: 5. CDR1 and CDR2, looked up from the germline V gene, are SGHRS and YFSETQ. CDR3 length: 16 amino acids, cysteine to phenylalanine. The sequence is cut down to CDR3 DNA, 48 bases in frame from base 1. Preparation of the library involved the immunoSEQ multiplex PCR assay. The TCRbeta CDR3 region and neighboring sequences were amplified from pancreatic genomic DNA and then sequenced. The authors processed their data as follows. Repertoire diversity was assessed as a mean normalized Shannon-Wiener index, together with productive clonality and counts of productive rearrangements. The nonparametric Mann-Whitney U test was used to compare repertoire metrics between controls and chronic pancreatitis. CDR3beta sequences with identical amino acid composition and length across subjects were defined as shared clonotypes. As stored in TCRdb, this immuneACCESS dataset retains in-frame rearrangements with V and J assigned. A fraction of the clones does not appear; measured against another copy, unresolved V genes explain less than half of the discrepancy, and the remainder lacks a known reason. V and J calls plus clone size are reproduced from that table; the DNA served to infer D and trimming. The sample table contains 1,500 to 2,000 clones; only one count was recorded for roughly 80% of them. Jointly, the top ten make up around 15% of the sample.

Sample: pancreas tissue with hereditary chronic pancreatitis. This clonotype originated in a human donor with chronic pancreatitis. The chain joins TRBV5-1 to TRBJ2-3, with 10 middle bases fitting TRBD2. The CDR3 is CASSFLAGDPTDTQYF. In nucleotides, the sequence is TGCGCCAGCAGCTTCCTAGCGGGGGATCCCACAGATACGCAGTATTTT. With all but the CDR3 taken from the reference TRBV5-1 and TRBJ2-3 genes, the full variable domain is: KAGVTQTPRYLIKTRGQQVTLSCSPISGHRSVSWYQQTPGQGLQFLFEYFSETQRNKGNFPGRFSGRQFSNSRSEMNVSTLELGDSALYLCASSFLAGDPTDTQYFGPGTRLTVL.